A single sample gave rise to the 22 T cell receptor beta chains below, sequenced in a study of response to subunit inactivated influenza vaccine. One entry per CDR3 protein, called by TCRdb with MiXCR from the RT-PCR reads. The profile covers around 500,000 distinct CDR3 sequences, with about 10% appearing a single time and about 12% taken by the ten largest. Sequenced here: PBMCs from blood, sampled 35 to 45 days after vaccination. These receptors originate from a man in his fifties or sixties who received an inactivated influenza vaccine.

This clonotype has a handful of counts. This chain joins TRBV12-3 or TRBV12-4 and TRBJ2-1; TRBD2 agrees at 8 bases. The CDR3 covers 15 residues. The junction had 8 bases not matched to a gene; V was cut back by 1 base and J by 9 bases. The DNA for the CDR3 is TGTGCCAGCAGTTTAGAGCCGGGAGGGGTCGCTGAGCAGTTCTTC. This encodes CASSLEPGGVAEQFF.

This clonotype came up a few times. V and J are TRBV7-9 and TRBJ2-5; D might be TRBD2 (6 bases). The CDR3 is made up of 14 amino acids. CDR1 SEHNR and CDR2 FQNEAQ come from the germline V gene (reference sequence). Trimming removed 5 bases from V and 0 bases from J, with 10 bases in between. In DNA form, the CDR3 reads TGTGCCAGCAGCCGCCGGGACTACCAAGAGACCCAGTACTTC. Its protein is CASSRRDYQETQYF. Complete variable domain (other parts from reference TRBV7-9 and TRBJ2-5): DTGVSQNPRHKITKRGQNVTFRCDPISEHNRLYWYRQTLGQGPEFLTYFQNEAQLEKSRLLSDRFSAERPKGSFSTLEIQRTEQGDSAMYLCASSRRDYQETQYFGPGTRLLVL.

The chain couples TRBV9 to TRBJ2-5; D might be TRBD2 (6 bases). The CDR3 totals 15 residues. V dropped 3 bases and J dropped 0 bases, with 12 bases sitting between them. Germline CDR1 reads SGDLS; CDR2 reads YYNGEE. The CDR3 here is CASSAGLSYQETQYF. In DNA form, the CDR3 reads TGTGCCAGCAGCGCGGGACTTTCGTACCAAGAGACCCAGTACTTC.

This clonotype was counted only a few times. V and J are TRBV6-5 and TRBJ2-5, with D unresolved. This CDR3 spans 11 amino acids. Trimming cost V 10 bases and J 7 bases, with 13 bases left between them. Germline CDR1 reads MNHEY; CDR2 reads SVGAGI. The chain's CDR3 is CATRSQATQYF. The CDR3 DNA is TGTGCCACCCGATCTCAGGCGACCCAGTACTTC.

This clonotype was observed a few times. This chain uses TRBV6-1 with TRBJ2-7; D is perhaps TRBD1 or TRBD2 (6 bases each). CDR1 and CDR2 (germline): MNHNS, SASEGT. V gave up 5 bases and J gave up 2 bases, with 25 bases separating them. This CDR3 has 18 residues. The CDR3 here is CASSQAGQRGAPTYEQYF. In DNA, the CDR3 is TGTGCCAGCAGTCAGGCGGGGCAAAGGGGGGCACCCACCTACGAGCAGTACTTC.

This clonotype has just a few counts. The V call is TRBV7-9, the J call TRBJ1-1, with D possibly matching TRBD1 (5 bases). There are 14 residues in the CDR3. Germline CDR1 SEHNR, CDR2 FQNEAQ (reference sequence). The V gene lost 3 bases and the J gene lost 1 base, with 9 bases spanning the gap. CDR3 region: CASSLRQPNTEAFF. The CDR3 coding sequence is TGTGCCAGCAGCTTGAGACAGCCGAACACTGAAGCTTTCTTT.

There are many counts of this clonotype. CDR3 amino acids: CSAPVVHEAKNIQYF. The CDR3 region has the DNA TGCAGTGCTCCGGTTGTACATGAGGCCAAAAACATTCAGTACTTC. The rearrangement joins TRBV20-1 to TRBJ2-4, with D uncertain. Germline-derived CDR1 and CDR2 are DFQATT and SNEGSKA (reference sequence). Trimming took 5 bases from V and 1 from J, leaving 15 bases between them. The CDR3 totals 15 residues.

CDR3 loop: CASSFSRGGNQPQHF. The CDR3 nucleotides are TGTGCCAGCAGTTTCAGCAGGGGTGGCAATCAGCCCCAGCATTTT. The chain has TRBV27 and TRBJ1-5; a weak D match, TRBD1 (6 bases). V lost 3 bases and J lost 2, with 11 bases in between. The CDR3 has 15 amino acids. CDR1 and CDR2 (germline): MNHEY, SMNVEV (reference sequence).

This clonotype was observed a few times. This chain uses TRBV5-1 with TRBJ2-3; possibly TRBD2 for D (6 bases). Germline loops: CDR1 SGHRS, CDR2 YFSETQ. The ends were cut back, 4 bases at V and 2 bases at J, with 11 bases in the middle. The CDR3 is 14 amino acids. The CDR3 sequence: CASSQSGYTDTQYF. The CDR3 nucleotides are TGCGCCAGCAGCCAAAGCGGGTACACAGATACGCAGTATTTT.

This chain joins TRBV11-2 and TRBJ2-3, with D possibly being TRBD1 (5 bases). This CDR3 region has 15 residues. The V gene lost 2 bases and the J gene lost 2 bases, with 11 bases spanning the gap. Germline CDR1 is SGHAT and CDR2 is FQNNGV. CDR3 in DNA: TGTGCCAGCAGCTTAATCGGTGGGGCCACAGATACGCAGTATTTT. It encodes CASSLIGGATDTQYF.

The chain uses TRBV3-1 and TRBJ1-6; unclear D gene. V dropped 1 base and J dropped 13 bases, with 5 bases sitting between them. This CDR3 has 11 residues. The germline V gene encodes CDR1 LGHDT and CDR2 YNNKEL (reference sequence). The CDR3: CASSQGGPLHF. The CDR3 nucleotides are TGTGCCAGCAGCCAAGGAGGGCCCCTCCACTTT.

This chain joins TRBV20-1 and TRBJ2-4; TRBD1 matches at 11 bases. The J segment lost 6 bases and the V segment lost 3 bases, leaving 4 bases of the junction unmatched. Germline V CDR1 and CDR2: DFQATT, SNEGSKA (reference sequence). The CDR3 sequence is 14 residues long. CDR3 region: CSASPGTGGNIQYF. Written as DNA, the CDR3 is TGCAGTGCTAGTCCCGGGACAGGGGGAAACATTCAGTACTTC.

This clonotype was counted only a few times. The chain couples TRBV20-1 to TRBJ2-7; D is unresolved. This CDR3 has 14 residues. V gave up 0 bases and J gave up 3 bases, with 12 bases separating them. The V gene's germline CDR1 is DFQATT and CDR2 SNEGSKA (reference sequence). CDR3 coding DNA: TGCAGTGCTAGAGATGTAACAGACAACTACGAGCAGTACTTC. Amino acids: CSARDVTDNYEQYF.

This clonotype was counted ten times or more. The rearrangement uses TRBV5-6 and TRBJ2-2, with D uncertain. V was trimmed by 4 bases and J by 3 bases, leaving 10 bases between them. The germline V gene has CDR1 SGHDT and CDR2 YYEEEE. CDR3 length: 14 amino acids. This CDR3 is CASSPTSDTGELFF. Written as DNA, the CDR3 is TGTGCCAGCAGCCCAACCTCTGACACCGGGGAGCTGTTTTTT.

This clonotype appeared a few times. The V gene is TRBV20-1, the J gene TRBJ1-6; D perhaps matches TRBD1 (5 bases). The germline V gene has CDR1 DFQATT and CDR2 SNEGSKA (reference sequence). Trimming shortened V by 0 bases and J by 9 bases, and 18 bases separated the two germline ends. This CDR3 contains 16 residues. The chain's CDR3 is CSARDGWEGKGSPLHF. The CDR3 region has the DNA TGCAGTGCTAGAGATGGGTGGGAGGGGAAAGGTTCACCCCTCCACTTT.

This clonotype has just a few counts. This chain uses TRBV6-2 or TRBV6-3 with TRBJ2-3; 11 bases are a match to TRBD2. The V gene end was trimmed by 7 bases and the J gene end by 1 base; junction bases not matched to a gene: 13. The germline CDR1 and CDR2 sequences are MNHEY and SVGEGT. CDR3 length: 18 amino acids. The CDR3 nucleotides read TGTGCCAGCAACCAAGACAGGGGGACTAGCGGACGCACAGATACGCAGTATTTT. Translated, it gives CASNQDRGTSGRTDTQYF.

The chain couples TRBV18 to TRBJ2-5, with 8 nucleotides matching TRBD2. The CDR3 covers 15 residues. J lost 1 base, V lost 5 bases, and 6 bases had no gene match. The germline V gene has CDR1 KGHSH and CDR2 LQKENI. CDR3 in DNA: TGTGCCAGCTCAGCCCTCGCGGGAGGCCAAGAGACCCAGTACTTC. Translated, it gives CASSALAGGQETQYF.

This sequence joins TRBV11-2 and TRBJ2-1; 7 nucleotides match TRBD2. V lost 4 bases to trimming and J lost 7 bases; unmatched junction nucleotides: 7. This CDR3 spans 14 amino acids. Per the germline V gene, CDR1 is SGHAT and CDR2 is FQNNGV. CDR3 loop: CASSSSLADNEQFF. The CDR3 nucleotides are TGTGCCAGCAGCTCCTCTCTAGCGGATAATGAGCAGTTCTTC. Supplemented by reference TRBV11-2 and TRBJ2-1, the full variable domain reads EAGVAQSPRYKIIEKRQSVAFWCNPISGHATLYWYQQILGQGPKLLIQFQNNGVVDDSQLPKDRFSAERLKGVDSTLKIQPAKLEDSAVYLCASSSSLADNEQFFGPGTRLTVL.

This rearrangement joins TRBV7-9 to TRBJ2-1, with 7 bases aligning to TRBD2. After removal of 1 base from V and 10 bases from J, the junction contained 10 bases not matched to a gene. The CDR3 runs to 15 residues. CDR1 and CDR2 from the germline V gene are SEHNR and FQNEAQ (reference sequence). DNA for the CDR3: TGTGCCAGCAGCTTAGTTTGGGCGGGAGATCCCGAGCAGTTCTTC. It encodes CASSLVWAGDPEQFF.

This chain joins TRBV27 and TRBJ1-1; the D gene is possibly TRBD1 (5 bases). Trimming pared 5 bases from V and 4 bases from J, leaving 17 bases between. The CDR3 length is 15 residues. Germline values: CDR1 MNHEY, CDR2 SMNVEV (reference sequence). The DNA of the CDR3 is TGTGCCAGCAGTGGGGACGGATTTGAGGGCACTGAAGCTTTCTTT. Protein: CASSGDGFEGTEAFF.

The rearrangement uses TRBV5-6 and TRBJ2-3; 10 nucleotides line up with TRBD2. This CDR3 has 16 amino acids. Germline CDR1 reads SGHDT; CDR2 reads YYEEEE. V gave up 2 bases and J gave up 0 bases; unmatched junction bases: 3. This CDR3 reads CASSFPAGGSTDTQYF. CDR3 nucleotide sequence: TGTGCCAGCAGCTTCCCAGCGGGGGGGAGCACAGATACGCAGTATTTT.

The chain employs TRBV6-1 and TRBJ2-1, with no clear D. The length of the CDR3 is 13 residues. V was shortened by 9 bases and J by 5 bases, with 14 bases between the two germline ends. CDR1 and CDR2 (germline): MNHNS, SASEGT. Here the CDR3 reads CASKTPKNNEQFF. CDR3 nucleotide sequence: TGTGCCAGTAAAACCCCGAAAAACAATGAGCAGTTCTTC.